The 22 T cell receptor beta chains below all came from one sample that was sequenced in a study of pediatric ulcerative colitis. The data were produced by immunoSEQ multiplex PCR, yet TCRdb's version contains in-frame clones alone and is incomplete. Of tens of thousands of clones listed, about 89% were seen once; the top ten hold approximately 1.5%. Sequences were obtained from blood. These TCRs come from a boy younger than 18 who was a control in a study of pediatric ulcerative colitis.

The DNA of the CDR3 is TGTGCCAGCAGTTTTACGCTCCGATGGAGCTCCTACGAGCAGTACTTC. Its protein is CASSFTLRWSSYEQYF. The V and J genes are TRBV28 and TRBJ2-7; D gene ambiguous. Germline V CDR1 and CDR2: MDHEN, SYDVKM. The CDR3 runs to 16 residues. V lost 3 bases to trimming and J lost 0 bases, with 15 bases between them.

The CDR3 region has the DNA TGTGCCAGCAGTTTGGACAGTAATCAGCCCCAGCATTTT. Translating it yields CASSLDSNQPQHF. The chain is built from TRBV27 and TRBJ1-5; D might be TRBD1 (6 bases). Trimming cost V 3 bases and J 4 bases, with 7 bases left between them. CDR1 is MNHEY, CDR2 SMNVEV, per germline (reference sequence). The CDR3 runs to 13 residues.

The chain carries TRBV5-1 and TRBJ2-5, with D maybe TRBD1 (5 bases). The V and J ends lost 1 base and 4 bases respectively, with 17 bases between them. Germline CDR1 is SGHRS and CDR2 is YFSETQ. The CDR3 sequence is 16 residues long. CDR3 coding DNA: TGCGCCAGCAGCTTGTCCGGCAGGGCCTCGGGAGAGACCCAGTACTTC. It translates to CASSLSGRASGETQYF.

The V call is TRBV2, the J call TRBJ2-1; D possibly corresponds to TRBD1 (7 bases). The germline V gene encodes CDR1 SNHLY and CDR2 FYNNEI. The CDR3 runs 15 residues. The V gene lost 3 bases and the J gene lost 0 bases, with 9 bases spanning the gap. CDR3: CASSEEGASYNEQFF. In DNA form, the CDR3 reads TGTGCCAGCAGTGAGGAGGGGGCCTCCTACAATGAGCAGTTCTTC.

V is TRBV5-1 and J is TRBJ1-3; D is uncertain. The V gene lost 1 base and the J gene lost 0 bases, with 2 bases spanning the gap. This CDR3 spans 13 amino acids. Germline V lookup: CDR1 SGHRS, CDR2 YFSETQ. CDR3 sequence: CASSLISGNTIYF. CDR3 bases: TGCGCCAGCAGCTTGATCTCTGGAAACACCATATATTTT.

This clone was detected only a few times. V is TRBV20-1 and J is TRBJ1-1; D is ambiguous. V shed 3 bases and J shed 0 bases, with 2 bases lying between them. This CDR3 spans 11 amino acids. The germline V gene encodes CDR1 DFQATT and CDR2 SNEGSKA (reference sequence). In nucleotides, the CDR3 is TGCAGTGCTAGCGTGAACACTGAAGCTTTCTTT. Translated, it gives CSASVNTEAFF.

The V and J genes are TRBV7-6 and TRBJ2-7; no definite D call. The V end lost 0 bases, the J end lost 4 bases, and 10 bases lay between the germline ends. CDR1 and CDR2 from the germline V gene are SGHVS and FNYEAQ. The CDR3 covers 14 residues. CDR3 DNA: TGTGCCAGCAGCTTAGCTCTGGCGTCGTACGAGCAGTACTTC. It codes for CASSLALASYEQYF.

The V gene is TRBV15, the J gene TRBJ1-4; the D gene is possibly TRBD1 (6 bases). The CDR3 has 15 residues. V shed 3 bases and J shed 7 bases, with 15 bases lying between them. Germline CDR1 is LNHNV and CDR2 is YYDKDF (reference sequence). The CDR3 is CATSRGGLLGEKLFF. CDR3 DNA: TGTGCCACCAGCAGGGGGGGCCTACTTGGTGAAAAACTGTTTTTT.

The chain employs TRBV6-6 and TRBJ1-5; 7 nucleotides line up with TRBD1. The CDR3 covers 13 residues. The V and J ends lost 6 bases and 7 bases, in that order; junction bases with no gene match: 6. Germline V gene lookup returns CDR1 MNHNY and CDR2 SVGAGI (reference sequence). This CDR3 reads CASRYGQVQPQHF. The DNA for the CDR3 is TGTGCCAGCAGATATGGACAGGTCCAGCCCCAGCATTTT.

V is TRBV9 and J is TRBJ2-2, with 11 bases fitting TRBD2. The CDR3 is 16 residues long. Germline trimming cut 3 bases from V and 6 bases from J; bases unmatched to any gene: 7. Looked up from germline, CDR1 is SGDLS and CDR2 is YYNGEE. The CDR3 here is CASSARRLAGSGELFF. The CDR3 DNA reads as TGTGCCAGCAGCGCCCGCCGACTAGCGGGATCCGGGGAGCTGTTTTTT.

This clone was seen a few times. The rearrangement uses TRBV11-2 and TRBJ2-2; 8 bases are a match to TRBD1. V shed 4 bases, J shed 5 bases, and the junction held 12 bases outside the gene matches. This CDR3 has 17 residues. Germline CDR1 SGHAT, CDR2 FQNNGV. CDR3 bases: TGTGCCAGCAGCTCAACGAGGGGACAGGCGACAACCGGGGAGCTGTTTTTT. This gives the protein CASSSTRGQATTGELFF. The full variable domain, completed using reference TRBV11-2 and TRBJ2-2, is EAGVAQSPRYKIIEKRQSVAFWCNPISGHATLYWYQQILGQGPKLLIQFQNNGVVDDSQLPKDRFSAERLKGVDSTLKIQPAKLEDSAVYLCASSSTRGQATTGELFFGEGSRLTVL.

The rearrangement links TRBV7-2 to TRBJ1-2; the D gene is possibly TRBD1 (6 bases). Trimming removed 8 bases from V and 6 bases from J, with 13 bases in between. The CDR3 covers 12 residues. Germline V gene lookup returns CDR1 SGHTA and CDR2 FQGNSA. The CDR3 protein is CASSRGRDGYTF. The CDR3 DNA is TGTGCCAGCTCAAGGGGGAGAGATGGCTACACCTTC.

The chain carries TRBV5-4 and TRBJ2-7; 8 nucleotides agree with TRBD2. The V gene's germline CDR1 is SGHNT and CDR2 YYREEE (reference sequence). V was pared by 4 bases and J by 5 bases, with 14 bases of the junction left unmatched. The CDR3 is 16 amino acids. The CDR3 nucleotides read TGTGCCAGCAGCCAAGAACCGGGACTAGGGCCAAACGAGCAGTACTTC. Residues: CASSQEPGLGPNEQYF.

The V gene is TRBV11-2, the J gene TRBJ2-5, with D tentatively TRBD1 (6 bases). CDR3 length: 15 amino acids. With 5 bases removed from V and 4 bases from J, the gap between germline ends came to 17 bases. Per germline, CDR1 SGHAT and CDR2 FQNNGV. CDR3 in DNA: TGTGCCAGCAGCCCGCGGAGAGGGGGATCAGAGACCCAGTACTTC. Encoded protein: CASSPRRGGSETQYF. Together with reference TRBV11-2 and TRBJ2-5, the CDR3 gives the full variable domain: EAGVAQSPRYKIIEKRQSVAFWCNPISGHATLYWYQQILGQGPKLLIQFQNNGVVDDSQLPKDRFSAERLKGVDSTLKIQPAKLEDSAVYLCASSPRRGGSETQYFGPGTRLLVL.

The chain employs TRBV6-5 and TRBJ2-3; D is ambiguous. The V gene lost 6 bases and the J gene lost 6 bases, with 10 bases spanning the gap. The CDR3 is made up of 12 amino acids. Germline lookup yields CDR1 MNHEY and CDR2 SVGAGI. CDR3 DNA: TGTGCCAGCAGATTCGATCAGGATACGCAGTATTTT. It is translated as CASRFDQDTQYF.

The chain combines TRBV4-2 with TRBJ2-3; D assignment may be TRBD1 or TRBD2 (5 bases each). V dropped 5 bases and J dropped 8 bases, with 17 bases sitting between them. Looked up from germline, CDR1 is LGHNA and CDR2 is YNFKEQ. The CDR3 has 14 amino acids. The CDR3 here is CASSVVSAGSTQYF. The CDR3 DNA follows: TGTGCCAGCAGCGTCGTTAGCGCAGGGAGTACGCAGTATTTT.

The V call is TRBV6-5, the J call TRBJ1-5; no clear D. Trimming took 6 bases from V and 4 from J, leaving 10 bases between them. Germline values: CDR1 MNHEY, CDR2 SVGAGI. This CDR3 contains 13 residues. The CDR3 loop reads CASSLRENQPQHF. The CDR3 coding sequence is TGTGCCAGCAGCCTCCGGGAGAATCAGCCCCAGCATTTT.

This sequence joins TRBV7-8 and TRBJ2-5; tentative D call: TRBD2 (6 bases). Trimming took off 2 bases at V and 2 bases at J, with 15 bases between the two ends. The V gene's germline CDR1 is SGHVS and CDR2 FQNEAQ. This CDR3 contains 16 residues. In DNA, the CDR3 is TGTGCCAGCAGCTTAAACCTCGGAGGGCAGCAAGAGACCCAGTACTTC. Translating it yields CASSLNLGGQQETQYF.

This clone was seen just once. This chain joins TRBV5-1 and TRBJ2-5; D call uncertain. The CDR3 consists of 13 residues. The V gene's germline CDR1 is SGHRS and CDR2 YFSETQ. Trimming pared 0 bases from V and 2 bases from J, leaving 5 bases between. The CDR3 protein is CASSLAIQETQYF. DNA for the CDR3: TGCGCCAGCAGCTTGGCGATTCAAGAGACCCAGTACTTC. The whole variable domain, remainder taken from reference TRBV5-1 and TRBJ2-5, is KAGVTQTPRYLIKTRGQQVTLSCSPISGHRSVSWYQQTPGQGLQFLFEYFSETQRNKGNFPGRFSGRQFSNSRSEMNVSTLELGDSALYLCASSLAIQETQYFGPGTRLLVL.

The rearrangement uses TRBV7-3 and TRBJ2-3; D unresolved. This CDR3 is built from 14 residues. CDR1 SGHTA and CDR2 FQGTGA come from the germline V gene. Trimming took 2 bases from V and 2 from J, leaving 8 bases between them. The CDR3 sequence is CASSLGEFTDTQYF. Here the CDR3 DNA reads TGTGCCAGCAGCTTAGGAGAGTTCACAGATACGCAGTATTTT.

This clone came up once. The V and J genes are TRBV12-5 and TRBJ2-2; D is perhaps TRBD1 or TRBD2 (5 bases each). V lost 4 bases and J lost 0, with 15 bases in between. Germline-derived CDR1 and CDR2 are LGHNT and FRNRAP. CDR3 size: 17 residues. The CDR3 spells CASGSPEGEPNTGELFF. The CDR3 coding sequence is TGTGCTAGTGGTTCCCCGGAAGGGGAGCCGAACACCGGGGAGCTGTTTTTT. Looking up the rest from reference TRBV12-5 and TRBJ2-2 gives the full variable domain: DARVTQTPRHKVTEMGQEVTMRCQPILGHNTVFWYRQTMMQGLELLAYFRNRAPLDDSGMPKDRFSAEMPDATLATLKIQPSEPRDSAVYFCASGSPEGEPNTGELFFGEGSRLTVL.

In DNA, the CDR3 is TGCGCCAGCAGCTTTTCAGACATTACCTATGAAAAACTGTTTTTT. Its protein product is CASSFSDITYEKLFF. The chain uses TRBV5-1 and TRBJ1-4; D remains unclear. The CDR3 runs 15 residues. Germline V gene data show CDR1 as SGHRS and CDR2 as YFSETQ. Trimming stripped 2 bases from V and 6 bases from J, with 14 bases between.